Following are 29 T cell receptor beta chains from one sample sequenced in a study of control samples from healthy donors and cancer patients. Using immunoSEQ multiplex PCR, the repertoire was profiled, and TCRdb retains in-frame clones only, with some absent. Seen here are more than 100,000 clones, about 91% observed once, and the top ten hold 8.6%. The sample taken for sequencing was blood. The receptors originated from a man younger than 30 in good health.

V and J are TRBV5-6 and TRBJ1-3, with TRBD1 matching over 7 bases. V trimming: 2 bases; J trimming: 7 bases; junction bases outside the gene matches: 12. This CDR3 comprises 16 residues. CDR1 SGHDT and CDR2 YYEEEE come from the germline V gene. In DNA form, the CDR3 reads TGTGCCAGCAGCTTTCTCGTCCAGGGGGGGTTTAACACCATATATTTT. Protein: CASSFLVQGGFNTIYF.

This clone was seen more than once but under ten times. The V and J genes are TRBV15 and TRBJ2-3; 7 bases agree with TRBD2. Germline trimming cut 0 bases from V and 4 bases from J; bases unmatched to any gene: 4. In germline, CDR1 is LNHNV, CDR2 YYDKDF (reference sequence). The CDR3 covers 15 residues. CDR3 sequence reads: CATSRDRSGADTQYF. The CDR3 DNA sequence: TGTGCCACCAGCAGAGATCGAAGCGGGGCAGATACGCAGTATTTT.

This clone was recorded only once. The CDR3 coding sequence is TGCGCCAGCAGTGAGGGGATGGGAGAAAAACTGTTTTTT. Translation: CASSEGMGEKLFF. The J gene is TRBJ1-4, the V gene TRBV10-1; D ambiguous. The V and J ends lost 2 bases and 8 bases respectively, with 9 bases between them. The CDR3 loop spans 13 amino acids. The germline V gene encodes CDR1 WNHNN and CDR2 SYGVQD (reference sequence).

The V call is TRBV5-5, the J call TRBJ1-1; D not resolved. Germline lookup yields CDR1 SGHKS and CDR2 YYEKEE (reference sequence). V lost 4 bases and J 0 bases, leaving 13 bases between the germline ends. The CDR3 totals 15 residues. The CDR3 spells CASSHEVSVNTEAFF. CDR3 bases: TGTGCCAGCAGCCACGAGGTGTCTGTGAACACTGAAGCTTTCTTT.

The chain couples TRBV29-1 to TRBJ2-7, with TRBD1 as a possible D gene (5 bases). CDR3 length: 13 amino acids. V lost 4 bases and J lost 5, with 15 bases in between. The V gene's germline CDR1 is SQVTM and CDR2 ANQGSEA. CDR3 DNA sequence: TGCAGCGTTGTTCGCCAGGGCCCCCACGAGCAGTACTTC. Amino acid sequence: CSVVRQGPHEQYF.

The rearrangement joins TRBV3-1 (or the pseudogene TRBV3-2) to TRBJ1-2, with D tentatively TRBD1 (5 bases). The germline V gene encodes CDR1 LGHDT and CDR2 YNNKEL (reference sequence). The ends were cut back, 0 bases at V and 6 bases at J, with 11 bases in the middle. The CDR3 contains 14 residues. The DNA for the CDR3 is TGTGCCAGCAGCCAAGAAGGGGAGAAGAATGGCTACACCTTC. Protein product: CASSQEGEKNGYTF.

The chain joins TRBV11-1 to TRBJ2-2, with TRBD1 matching 7 bases. This CDR3 is 14 amino acids long. V lost 5 bases and J lost 6; bases outside the gene matches: 6. Germline-derived CDR1 and CDR2 are SGHAT and FQDESV (reference sequence). CDR3 amino acids: CASSTQTGPGELFF. CDR3 sequence (DNA): TGTGCCAGCAGCACACAGACAGGGCCCGGGGAGCTGTTTTTT.

The rearrangement joins TRBV30 to TRBJ2-5; D is possibly TRBD2 (6 bases). This CDR3 is 14 amino acids long. The germline V gene has CDR1 GTSNPN and CDR2 SVGIG (reference sequence). V gave up 0 bases and J gave up 0 bases, with 8 bases separating them. CDR3 residues: CAWSVGGNQETQYF. The CDR3 DNA sequence: TGTGCCTGGAGTGTGGGGGGAAACCAAGAGACCCAGTACTTC.

This sequence joins TRBV10-1 and TRBJ1-1; D unresolved. V shed 0 bases and J shed 0 bases, with 17 bases lying between them. The length of the CDR3 is 18 residues. CDR1 and CDR2 from the germline V gene are WNHNN and SYGVQD (reference sequence). The chain's CDR3 is CASSESSTLSPLNTEAFF. Here the CDR3 DNA reads TGCGCCAGCAGTGAGTCGAGCACTCTAAGCCCTCTGAACACTGAAGCTTTCTTT.

The CDR3 DNA reads TGTGCCAGCAGCTTAGACGGCGAAAATGAGCAGTTCTTC. This sequence encodes CASSLDGENEQFF. This chain uses TRBV11-3 with TRBJ2-1; no firm D call. The CDR3 contains 13 residues. V was shortened by 0 bases and J by 7 bases, with 7 bases between the two germline ends. Germline values: CDR1 SGHNT, CDR2 YENEEA.

The rearrangement joins TRBV11-2 to TRBJ1-6; a possible D gene is TRBD1 (6 bases). The CDR3 consists of 16 residues. Trimming cost V 1 base and J 10 bases, with 17 bases left between them. Germline CDR1 reads SGHAT; CDR2 reads FQNNGV. The DNA of the CDR3 is TGTGCCAGCAGCTTAGTTACGGCCAGGGGTACCTCACCCCTCCACTTT. As protein: CASSLVTARGTSPLHF. The full variable domain, its missing parts supplied by reference TRBV11-2 and TRBJ1-6, is EAGVAQSPRYKIIEKRQSVAFWCNPISGHATLYWYQQILGQGPKLLIQFQNNGVVDDSQLPKDRFSAERLKGVDSTLKIQPAKLEDSAVYLCASSLVTARGTSPLHFGNGTRLTVT.

This clone appeared once. V usage is TRBV13 and J usage is TRBJ1-1; the match to TRBD1 covers 10 bases. The junction had 2 bases not matched to a gene; V was cut back by 6 bases and J by 4 bases. The CDR3 covers 13 residues. The germline V gene has CDR1 PRHDT and CDR2 FYEKMQ (reference sequence). CDR3 region: CASRRDRGTEAFF. In DNA form, the CDR3 reads TGTGCCAGCAGGAGGGACAGGGGCACTGAAGCTTTCTTT. Using reference TRBV13 and TRBJ1-1 for the parts outside the CDR3, the full variable domain is AAGVIQSPRHLIKEKRETATLKCYPIPRHDTVYWYQQGPGQDPQFLISFYEKMQSDKGSIPDRFSAQQFSDYHSELNMSSLELGDSALYFCASRRDRGTEAFFGQGTRLTVV.

The rearrangement links TRBV10-3 to TRBJ1-5; the D gene is possibly TRBD1 (5 bases). V shed 3 bases and J shed 8 bases, with 11 bases lying between them. This CDR3 is built from 13 residues. Germline V gives CDR1 ENHRY, CDR2 SYGVKD. CDR3 loop: CAISEGVEEPQHF. The CDR3 DNA follows: TGTGCCATCAGTGAAGGGGTAGAGGAGCCCCAGCATTTT.

This clone was recorded only once. The genes are TRBV21-1 and TRBJ1-3; the listed D gene, TRBD1, was not tested against the DNA. TRBV21-1 is shown as a pseudogene. The CDR3 is 15 residues long. CDR3 loop: CASSNLAQGKNTIYF. The DNA of the CDR3 is TGTGCCAGCAGCAATTTAGCACAGGGAAAAAACACCATATATTTT.

The V and J genes are TRBV12-1 and TRBJ1-6. TRBV12-1 is annotated as a pseudogene. The CDR3 length is 21 residues. In DNA, the CDR3 is TGTGCCAGCAGCCTTTGTGTCCTGACATTGAGGTTCGGGGTTAATCATTCACCCCTCCACTTT. Amino acid sequence: CASSLCVLTLRFGVNHSPLHF.

CDR3 loop: CASSEVSEQYF. The CDR3 DNA follows: TGTGCCAGCAGTGAAGTGTCAGAGCAGTACTTC. The chain employs TRBV2 and TRBJ2-7; the D is unclear. The germline V and J ends were trimmed by 1 base and 7 bases, with 5 bases remaining between them. This CDR3 has 11 amino acids. The germline V gene has CDR1 SNHLY and CDR2 FYNNEI.

The chain uses TRBV5-1 and TRBJ1-3; maybe TRBD1 (5 bases). This CDR3 region has 18 residues. CDR1 and CDR2 (germline): SGHRS, YFSETQ. With 0 bases removed from V and 4 bases from J, the gap between germline ends came to 20 bases. The DNA of the CDR3 is TGCGCCAGCAGCTTGGCCTCACCACCGGGGACTGCGGGAAACACCATATATTTT. Encoded protein: CASSLASPPGTAGNTIYF.

This chain uses TRBV11-1 with TRBJ2-5; TRBD2 agrees at 10 bases. V was pared by 5 bases and J by 2 bases, with 5 bases of the junction left unmatched. The germline V gene has CDR1 SGHAT and CDR2 FQDESV (reference sequence). The CDR3 totals 15 residues. The CDR3 region is CASSDGLAVQETQYF. In nucleotides, the CDR3 is TGTGCCAGCAGCGATGGACTAGCGGTTCAAGAGACCCAGTACTTC. The entire variable domain, with the rest obtained from reference TRBV11-1 and TRBJ2-5, is as follows: EAEVAQSPRYKITEKSQAVAFWCDPISGHATLYWYRQILGQGPELLVQFQDESVVDDSQLPKDRFSAERLKGVDSTLKIQPAELGDSAMYLCASSDGLAVQETQYFGPGTRLLVL.

V gene TRBV7-9 combines with J gene TRBJ2-5, with D perhaps matching TRBD1 or TRBD2 (5 bases each). CDR3 length: 13 amino acids. Germline V gives CDR1 SEHNR, CDR2 FQNEAQ (reference sequence). V was clipped by 5 bases and J by 5 bases, with 12 bases between them. The CDR3 loop is CASSRGTVETQYF. DNA of the CDR3: TGTGCCAGCAGCCGTGGGACGGTCGAGACCCAGTACTTC.

The chain combines TRBV4-1 with TRBJ1-2; D is ambiguous. The germline gives CDR1 MGHRA, CDR2 YSYEKL. This CDR3 region has 15 residues. V was trimmed by 4 bases and J by 4 bases, leaving 16 bases between them. CDR3 in amino acids: CASSPAATDLYGYTF. The CDR3 bases are TGCGCCAGCAGCCCGGCAGCGACTGATCTCTATGGCTACACCTTC.

This clone was recorded only once. The chain employs TRBV27 and TRBJ1-5, with TRBD1 as a possible D gene (6 bases). Germline loops: CDR1 MNHEY, CDR2 SMNVEV (reference sequence). The V and J ends lost 6 bases and 2 bases respectively, with 11 bases between them. The CDR3 loop spans 14 amino acids. The CDR3 loop reads CASRPTGGNQPQHF. CDR3 nucleotide sequence: TGTGCCAGCAGGCCGACAGGAGGCAATCAGCCCCAGCATTTT.

V is TRBV15 and J is TRBJ2-7, with D tentatively TRBD2 (5 bases). The germline V gene has CDR1 LNHNV and CDR2 YYDKDF (reference sequence). Between the trimmed V and J ends, which lost 0 bases and 4 bases, there was a span of 10 bases. CDR3 length equals 14 residues. CDR3 region: CATSRDLGSYEQYF. The DNA of the CDR3 is TGTGCCACCAGCAGAGATCTAGGGAGTTACGAGCAGTACTTC.

This chain joins TRBV6-5 and TRBJ1-2; D is undetermined. Germline V gene sequence: CDR1 MNHEY, CDR2 SVGAGI. This CDR3 spans 13 amino acids. The V end was cut by 6 bases, the J end by 6 bases, with 14 bases between. CDR3 nucleotide sequence: TGTGCCAGCAGGCGGGTGACAAGCGATGGCTACACCTTC. Its protein product is CASRRVTSDGYTF.

The rearrangement links TRBV5-1 to TRBJ1-1; tentatively, D is TRBD1 (6 bases). CDR1 SGHRS and CDR2 YFSETQ come from the germline V gene. V lost 4 bases and J 0 bases, leaving 16 bases between the germline ends. The CDR3 loop spans 16 amino acids. CDR3 sequence reads: CASSPGTLALNTEAFF. CDR3 in DNA: TGCGCCAGCAGCCCCGGGACACTTGCATTGAACACTGAAGCTTTCTTT.

This clone came up a few times. The chain is built from TRBV5-1 and TRBJ1-6, with unresolved D. Germline V gives CDR1 SGHRS, CDR2 YFSETQ. V was shortened by 1 base and J by 3 bases, with 8 bases between the two germline ends. The CDR3 sequence is 15 residues long. The CDR3 region is CASSLNGDYNSPLHF. The CDR3 bases are TGCGCCAGCAGCTTGAACGGGGACTATAATTCACCCCTCCACTTT. The full variable domain, its missing parts supplied by reference TRBV5-1 and TRBJ1-6, is KAGVTQTPRYLIKTRGQQVTLSCSPISGHRSVSWYQQTPGQGLQFLFEYFSETQRNKGNFPGRFSGRQFSNSRSEMNVSTLELGDSALYLCASSLNGDYNSPLHFGNGTRLTVT.

This clone was observed a few times. The chain employs TRBV6-6 and TRBJ2-7; D ambiguous. V was trimmed by 4 bases and J by 4 bases, leaving 14 bases between them. Germline values: CDR1 MNHNY, CDR2 SVGAGI (reference sequence). The CDR3 has 14 amino acids. The CDR3 DNA reads as TGTGCCAGCAGTTTCCCCGGACGAGCGTACGAGCAGTACTTC. It specifies CASSFPGRAYEQYF.

This chain connects TRBV5-4 to TRBJ2-3, with 12 bases identical to TRBD2. The CDR3 loop spans 16 amino acids. With V trimmed by 2 bases and J by 7 bases, 8 bases remained unmatched. Germline V lookup: CDR1 SGHNT, CDR2 YYREEE (reference sequence). The CDR3 DNA follows: TGTGCCAGCAGCTTCCTAGCGGGGGGGACTTCGCATACGCAGTATTTT. Translation: CASSFLAGGTSHTQYF.

This chain connects TRBV6-5 to TRBJ1-5; D remains ambiguous. Germline assignment: CDR1 MNHEY and CDR2 SVGAGI. V was clipped by 2 bases and J by 6 bases, with 11 bases between them. The CDR3 totals 14 residues. CDR3 region: CASSYEGRGQPQHF. The CDR3 DNA reads as TGTGCCAGCAGTTACGAGGGCCGGGGTCAGCCCCAGCATTTT.

This chain joins TRBV5-5 and TRBJ1-3; D not resolved. In germline, CDR1 is SGHKS, CDR2 YYEKEE (reference sequence). The CDR3 is made up of 15 amino acids. V was pared by 5 bases and J by 0 bases, with 12 bases between. The CDR3 spells CASSSGPGSGNTIYF. The CDR3 DNA reads TGTGCCAGCAGTTCTGGACCGGGCTCTGGAAACACCATATATTTT.